This entry features one T cell receptor (beta chain) sequence. No antigen is known for it. Here immunoSEQ multiplex PCR was the method, and the copy in TCRdb shows in-frame clones only, minus some. The sample holds about 2 million clones, about 95% seen once. These data belong to a study of shared clonotypes between healthy human individuals. On the study more broadly: Samples came from a couple of female and a few male donors aged 18 to 49.

General study points: Memory subsets generally showed lower estimated richness than naive subsets.

Germline V gene lookup returns CDR1 SGHRS and CDR2 YFSETQ. V shed 0 bases and J shed 7 bases, with 4 bases lying between them. This CDR3 has 11 residues. Naive CD8 cells comprised CD45RO-negative, CCR7-positively selected cells, excluding terminally differentiated effector memory CD45RA+ cells. The chain recombines TRBV5-1 with TRBJ1-2; D remains ambiguous. Material for sequencing was naive CD8+ T cells sorted from blood. This TCR was sampled from a man younger than 35 in good health. This chain's CDR3 is CASSLGIGYTF. The DNA of the CDR3 is TGCGCCAGCAGCTTGGGGATTGGCTACACCTTC.